The T cell receptor (beta chain) under discussion was sequenced for a study of blood T cell repertoires in COVID-19 (dated by TCRdb to 2020 to 2021). A note on the overall study: The collaborator samples originated in the United States, Italy and Spain and spanned the acute and convalescent phases of COVID-19. The material from the prospective study consisted of cDNA or gDNA derived from T cells, B-cell-depleted T cells, or PBMCs. Subjects who had been exposed to COVID-19, were actively infected with it, or had recovered from it provided the deeply sampled blood TCRbeta repertoires that made up the dataset. The repertoires were released in a freely available public database intended as a resource for research on the immune response to SARS-CoV-2. The samples were drawn from two sources: the first 160 participants of the ongoing ImmuneRACE study, and approximately 1,300 subjects contributed by 6 global collaborators. Sample metadata almost always included a de-identified subject ID, COVID-19 status, age in years and sex. Where HLA class I and class II types were available, the types were taken from metadata supplied by the sample provider, not from assay-based typing.

Each collaborating institution followed its own protocols to collect whole blood in K2EDTA tubes. For TCRbeta analysis, collaborators shipped samples as frozen whole blood, isolated PBMCs, or DNA extracted from either of those sample types. The paper's findings and limits, for the study overall: Clinical and demographic metadata were provided uncurated, with the amount varying by source and participant.

The immunoSEQ Assay, a bias-controlled multiplex PCR, was used to amplify TCRbeta CDR3 regions from genomic DNA. The authors processed their data as follows. The number of nucleated cells in each sample was estimated from the amplification of reference gene primers within the assay. To quantify the absolute abundance of each unique TCRbeta CDR3 rearrangement, sequence reads were collapsed and filtered. For each sample, productive Simpson clonality was calculated as the square root of Simpson's diversity index across productive rearrangements. Drawn from immuneACCESS, this table holds only the in-frame rearrangements with V and J called that TCRdb kept. Clones are partly lost; checked studies trace under half to an unresolved V gene and leave the rest unexplained. V and J calls and clone size are those listed in that table; D and trimming were worked out from the DNA. The sample table contains about 21,000 clones; only one count was recorded for 80% to 90% of them. About 19% of the sample is taken by the ten largest.

As regards this clone: Its specific antigen is unknown. Within one base of it there is no much larger clone, and no base qualities were kept.

Reading from cysteine to phenylalanine, the CDR3 counts 12 amino acids. Only the CDR3 DNA is retained, 36 bases long and in frame from the first base. V and J are truncated by 4 bases and 3 bases respectively, leaving an intervening sequence of 7 bases. CDR1 and CDR2, per the germline V gene, are SGHNT and YENEEA. Input material: peripheral blood. This TCR was sampled from a man between 65 and 85 years old with active COVID-19. This receptor chain uses TRBV11-3 and TRBJ2-7, with the D gene uncertain. The CDR3: CASSSRRYEQYF. Read as DNA, the sequence is TGTGCCAGCAGCTCTAGACGCTACGAGCAGTACTTC.